The 4 T cell receptor beta chains in this list originate from one sample, sequenced in a study of blood T cell repertoires in COVID-19. TCRdb's copy holds only in-frame clones and misses some; the assay was immunoSEQ multiplex PCR. The sample has 30,000 or so clones, around 87% seen once; the top ten hold about 1.6%. Sequenced material: peripheral blood. The receptors here all came from a man in his 60s with active COVID-19.

J is TRBJ1-1 and V is TRBV19; D is possibly TRBD1 (5 bases). Germline assignment: CDR1 LNHDA and CDR2 SQIVND (reference sequence). Trimming took off 3 bases at V and 6 bases at J, with 14 bases between the two ends. The CDR3 is 14 residues long. Here the CDR3 reads CASSIKGVSPEAFF. Written as DNA, the CDR3 is TGTGCCAGTAGTATTAAAGGGGTGAGCCCTGAAGCTTTCTTT.

This chain links TRBV4-1 with TRBJ1-5; TRBD1 matches 7 bases. This CDR3 comprises 15 residues. The junction had 8 bases not matched to a gene; V was cut back by 4 bases and J by 5 bases. Germline CDR1 is MGHRA and CDR2 is YSYEKL. The CDR3: CASSRFGGGDQPQHF. For the CDR3, the DNA is TGCGCCAGCAGCCGGTTTGGAGGGGGCGATCAGCCCCAGCATTTT.

J is TRBJ2-5 and V is TRBV24-1, with 7 nucleotides matching TRBD1. Trimming cost V 2 bases and J 5 bases; bases outside gene matches: 4. The CDR3 runs to 14 residues. The germline V gene has CDR1 KGHDR and CDR2 SFDVKD. CDR3 nucleotides: TGTGCCACCAGTGATTATAGGGGGCCGGAGACCCAGTACTTC. It codes for CATSDYRGPETQYF.

The chain carries TRBV27 and TRBJ2-5; possible D gene TRBD2, 5 bases. The ends were cut back, 3 bases at V and 4 bases at J, with 12 bases in the middle. Germline V gene sequence: CDR1 MNHEY, CDR2 SMNVEV (reference sequence). This CDR3 has 14 amino acids. The CDR3 loop reads CASSLGGPRETQYF. The CDR3, as DNA: TGTGCCAGCAGTTTGGGCGGGCCTCGAGAGACCCAGTACTTC.